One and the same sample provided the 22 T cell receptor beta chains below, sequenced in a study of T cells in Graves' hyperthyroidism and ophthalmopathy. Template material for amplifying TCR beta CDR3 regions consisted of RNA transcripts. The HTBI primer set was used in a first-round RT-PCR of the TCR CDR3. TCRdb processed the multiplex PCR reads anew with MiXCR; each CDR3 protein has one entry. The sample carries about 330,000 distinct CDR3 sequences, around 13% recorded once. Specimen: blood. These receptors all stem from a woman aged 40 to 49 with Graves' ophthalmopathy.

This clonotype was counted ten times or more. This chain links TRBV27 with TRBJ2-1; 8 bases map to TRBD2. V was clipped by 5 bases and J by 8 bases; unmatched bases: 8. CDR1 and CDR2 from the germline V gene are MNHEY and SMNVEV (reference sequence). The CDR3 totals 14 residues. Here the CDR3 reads CASSRLAQLDEQFF. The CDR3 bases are TGTGCCAGCAGTCGACTAGCGCAGTTGGATGAGCAGTTCTTC.

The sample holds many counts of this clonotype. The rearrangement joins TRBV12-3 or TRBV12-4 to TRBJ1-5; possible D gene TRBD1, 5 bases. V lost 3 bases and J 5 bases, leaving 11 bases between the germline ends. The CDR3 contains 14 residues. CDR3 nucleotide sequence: TGTGCCAGCAGTTTTAGGTTGGGGCATCAGCCCCAGCATTTT. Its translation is CASSFRLGHQPQHF.

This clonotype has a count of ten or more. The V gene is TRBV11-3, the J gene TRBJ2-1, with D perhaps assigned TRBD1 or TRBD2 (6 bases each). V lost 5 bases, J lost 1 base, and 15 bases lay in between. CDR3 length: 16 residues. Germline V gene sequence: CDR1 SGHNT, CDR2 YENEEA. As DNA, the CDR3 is TGTGCCAGCAGCCCACGGGGGACATATTCCTACAATGAGCAGTTCTTC. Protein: CASSPRGTYSYNEQFF.

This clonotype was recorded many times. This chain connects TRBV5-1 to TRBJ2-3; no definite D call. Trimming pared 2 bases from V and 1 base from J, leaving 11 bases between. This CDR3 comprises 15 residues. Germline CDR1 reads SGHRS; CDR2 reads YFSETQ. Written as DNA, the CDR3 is TGCGCCAGCAGCTTCACCAAGCCCCGCACAGATACGCAGTATTTT. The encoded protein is CASSFTKPRTDTQYF.

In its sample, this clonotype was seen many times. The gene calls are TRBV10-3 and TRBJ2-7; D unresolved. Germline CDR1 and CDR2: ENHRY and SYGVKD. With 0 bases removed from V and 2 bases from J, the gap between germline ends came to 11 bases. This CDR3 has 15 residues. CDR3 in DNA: TGTGCCATCAGTGAGTCAGAGACCAGTACCTACGAGCAGTACTTC. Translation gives CAISESETSTYEQYF.

In DNA, the CDR3 is TGCGCCAGCAGCGCCGAACCCGGGACAGGGGTTACACACAATGAGCAGTTCTTC. Translated, it gives CASSAEPGTGVTHNEQFF. This sequence joins TRBV5-1 and TRBJ2-1, with TRBD1 identical over 10 bases. The CDR3 covers 18 residues. J gave up 5 bases and V 4 bases, and 15 bases lay outside the gene matches. The V gene's germline CDR1 is SGHRS and CDR2 YFSETQ.

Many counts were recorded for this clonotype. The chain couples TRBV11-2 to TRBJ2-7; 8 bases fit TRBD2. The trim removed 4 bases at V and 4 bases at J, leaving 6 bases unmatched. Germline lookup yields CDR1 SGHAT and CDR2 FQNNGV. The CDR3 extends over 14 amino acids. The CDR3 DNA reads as TGTGCCAGCAGCTCCACGGGGGGGAGGTACGAGCAGTACTTC. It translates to CASSSTGGRYEQYF.

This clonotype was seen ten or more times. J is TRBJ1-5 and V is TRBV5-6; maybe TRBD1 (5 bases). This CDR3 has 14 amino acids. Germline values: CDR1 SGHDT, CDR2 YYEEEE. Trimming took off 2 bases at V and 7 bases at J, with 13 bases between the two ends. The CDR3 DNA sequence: TGTGCCAGCAGCTTTTGGGGGTTTAGGCAGCCCCAGCATTTT. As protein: CASSFWGFRQPQHF.

CDR3 nucleotide sequence: TGTGCCAGCAGCCTGAATAGCGGGTCGACAGATACGCAGTATTTT. As protein: CASSLNSGSTDTQYF. This chain joins TRBV11-3 and TRBJ2-3, with 7 bases matching TRBD2. The trim removed 5 bases at V and 3 bases at J, leaving 8 bases unmatched. The length of the CDR3 is 15 residues. The germline gives CDR1 SGHNT, CDR2 YENEEA.

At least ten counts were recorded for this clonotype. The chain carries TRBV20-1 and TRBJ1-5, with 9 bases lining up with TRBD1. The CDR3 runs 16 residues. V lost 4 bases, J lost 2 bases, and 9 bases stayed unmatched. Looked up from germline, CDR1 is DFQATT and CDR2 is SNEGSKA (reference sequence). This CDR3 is CSATITGGTGNQPQHF. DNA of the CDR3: TGCAGTGCTACGATTACAGGGGGCACAGGCAATCAGCCCCAGCATTTT.

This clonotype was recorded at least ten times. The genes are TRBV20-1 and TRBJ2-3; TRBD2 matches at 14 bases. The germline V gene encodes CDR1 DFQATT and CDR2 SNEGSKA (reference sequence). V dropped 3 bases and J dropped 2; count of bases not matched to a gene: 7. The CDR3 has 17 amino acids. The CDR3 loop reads CSARGETSGGDTDTQYF. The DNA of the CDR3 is TGCAGTGCTAGGGGGGAGACTAGCGGGGGGGACACAGATACGCAGTATTTT.

CDR3 sequence reads: CASSLVPLRNNFGNTIYF. CDR3 nucleotide sequence: TGTGCCAGCAGCTTAGTACCCCTCAGAAACAACTTTGGAAACACCATATATTTT. This sequence joins TRBV7-6 and TRBJ1-3; D ambiguous. Germline loops: CDR1 SGHVS, CDR2 FNYEAQ. V dropped 1 base and J dropped 3 bases, with 19 bases sitting between them. CDR3 size: 18 residues. The complete variable domain, with remaining parts taken from reference TRBV7-6 and TRBJ1-3, reads GAGVSQSPRYKVTKRGQDVALRCDPISGHVSLYWYRQALGQGPEFLTYFNYEAQQDKSGLPNDRFSAERPEGSISTLTIQRTEQRDSAMYRCASSLVPLRNNFGNTIYFGEGSWLTVV.

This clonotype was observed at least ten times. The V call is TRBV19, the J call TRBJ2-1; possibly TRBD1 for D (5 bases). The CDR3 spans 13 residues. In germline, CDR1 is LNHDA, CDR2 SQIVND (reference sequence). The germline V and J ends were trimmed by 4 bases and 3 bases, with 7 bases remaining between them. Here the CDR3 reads CASSRQNYNEQFF. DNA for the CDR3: TGTGCCAGTAGTAGACAGAACTACAATGAGCAGTTCTTC.

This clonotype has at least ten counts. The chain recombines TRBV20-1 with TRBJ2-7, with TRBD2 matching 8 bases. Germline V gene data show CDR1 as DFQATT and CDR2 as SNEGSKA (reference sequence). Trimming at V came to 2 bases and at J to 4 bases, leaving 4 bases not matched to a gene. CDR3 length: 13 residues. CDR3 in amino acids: CSARHPSGYEQYF. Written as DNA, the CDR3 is TGCAGTGCTAGACATCCTAGCGGGTACGAGCAGTACTTC.

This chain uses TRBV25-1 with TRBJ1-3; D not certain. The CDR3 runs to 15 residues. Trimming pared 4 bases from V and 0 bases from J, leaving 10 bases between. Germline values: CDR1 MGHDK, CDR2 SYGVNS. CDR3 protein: CASSGLGFSGNTIYF. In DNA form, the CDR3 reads TGTGCCAGCAGTGGCCTGGGGTTCTCTGGAAACACCATATATTTT.

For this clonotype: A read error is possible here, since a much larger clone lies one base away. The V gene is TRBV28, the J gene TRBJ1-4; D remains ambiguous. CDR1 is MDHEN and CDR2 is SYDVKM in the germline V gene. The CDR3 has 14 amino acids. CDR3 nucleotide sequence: TGTGCCAGCAGTTCTGAGGGTTTAGGTGAAAAACTGCTTTTT. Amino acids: CASSSEGLGEKLLF.

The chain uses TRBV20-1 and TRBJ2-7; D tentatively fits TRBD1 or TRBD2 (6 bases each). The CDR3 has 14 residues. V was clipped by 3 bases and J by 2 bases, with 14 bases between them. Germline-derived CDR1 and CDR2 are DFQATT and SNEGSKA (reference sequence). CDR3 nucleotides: TGCAGTGCTAGGGGGGGCGTCACACCCTACGAGCAGTACTTC. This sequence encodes CSARGGVTPYEQYF.

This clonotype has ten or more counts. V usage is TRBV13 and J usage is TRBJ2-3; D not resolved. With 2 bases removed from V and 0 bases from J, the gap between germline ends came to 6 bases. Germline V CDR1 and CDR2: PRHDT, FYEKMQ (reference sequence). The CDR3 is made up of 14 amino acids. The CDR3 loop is CASSLRTSTDTQYF. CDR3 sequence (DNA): TGTGCCAGCAGCTTACGTACAAGCACAGATACGCAGTATTTT.

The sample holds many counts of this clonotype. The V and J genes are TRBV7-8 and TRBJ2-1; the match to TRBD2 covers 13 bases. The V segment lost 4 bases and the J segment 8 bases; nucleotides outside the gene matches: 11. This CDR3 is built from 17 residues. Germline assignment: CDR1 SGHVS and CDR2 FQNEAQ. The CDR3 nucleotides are TGTGCCAGCAGCTCATTACGGACTAGCGGGAGTAACTATGAGCAGTTCTTC. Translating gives CASSSLRTSGSNYEQFF.

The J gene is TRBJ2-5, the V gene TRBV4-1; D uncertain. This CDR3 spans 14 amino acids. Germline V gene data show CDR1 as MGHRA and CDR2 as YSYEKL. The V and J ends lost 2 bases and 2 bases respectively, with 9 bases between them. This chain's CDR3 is CASSQLTKQETQYF. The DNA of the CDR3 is TGCGCCAGCAGCCAATTGACAAAACAAGAGACCCAGTACTTC.

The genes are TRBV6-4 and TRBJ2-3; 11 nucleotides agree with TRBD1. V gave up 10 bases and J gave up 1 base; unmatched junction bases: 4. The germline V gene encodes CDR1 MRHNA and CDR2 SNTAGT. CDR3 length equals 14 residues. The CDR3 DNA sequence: TGTGCCACCGGGACAGGGGGTGGCACAGATACGCAGTATTTT. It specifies CATGTGGGTDTQYF.

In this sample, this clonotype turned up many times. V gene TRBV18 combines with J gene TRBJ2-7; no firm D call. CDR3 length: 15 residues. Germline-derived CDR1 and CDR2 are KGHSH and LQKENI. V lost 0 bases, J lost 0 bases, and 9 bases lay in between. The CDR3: CASSPPTGSSYEQYF. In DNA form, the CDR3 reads TGTGCCAGCTCACCACCGACGGGCAGCTCCTACGAGCAGTACTTC.